This entry features one TCR beta chain sequence. What it binds is not known. These data come from a study of cytomegalovirus exposure and HLA in healthy donors. With V trimmed by 4 bases and J by 0 bases, 5 bases remained unmatched. Germline CDR1 is MDHEN and CDR2 is SYDVKM. The CDR3 is 16 amino acids. Sequenced by immunoSEQ multiplex PCR; TCRdb stores in-frame clones only, minus some. The sample carries fewer than 400,000 clones, about nine tenths recorded once. Study-wide points: Listed as cytomegalovirus-associated were about 160 TCR beta chains. According to a later analysis, TCR clusters from the first cohort tended to co-occur in the roughly 120 validation repertoires.

The source of this sequence is a woman between 18 and 30 years old in good health and CMV-seronegative. Sequencing was done on a sample of PBMCs. This sequence joins TRBV28 and TRBJ2-7, with 11 bases that match TRBD2. This chain's CDR3 is CASSSPTSGSSYEQYF. CDR3 in DNA: TGTGCCAGCAGTTCCCCAACTAGCGGGAGCTCCTACGAGCAGTACTTC.